This T cell receptor beta chain was captured by sequencing in a study of regulatory T cells in long-lasting Graves disease. This CDR3 comprises 11 residues. Germline V gene data show CDR1 as SGHRS and CDR2 as YFSETQ. Trimming pared 5 bases from V and 8 bases from J, leaving 8 bases between. Study results and limitations: It was peripheral blood alone, not thyroid tissue, that was studied. Preferential use of TRBV28, TRBJ1-2 and TRBJ2-5 was seen in persistent disease.

CDR3 regions were amplified by Arm-PCR using iRepertoire HTBI primers to build TCR beta libraries. MiXCR was run by TCRdb on the multiplex PCR reads, yielding one entry per CDR3 protein. The data show about 430,000 distinct CDR3 sequences, approximately 16% seen once. At least ten counts were recorded for this clonotype. Its target is not known. Time point meaning: newly diagnosed GD, antithyroid drugs for less than 3 months. Generation of the TCR library employed RNA extracted from PBMCs. This same sample was also part of a study on T cells in Graves' hyperthyroidism and ophthalmopathy. That paper notes: Graves' hyperthyroidism qualified as stable when ophthalmopathy did not progress within 18 months. A model of 13 V-J pairs discriminated ophthalmopathy from stable hyperthyroidism.

The receptor's source is a woman between 40 and 50 years old with Graves disease. Source: peripheral blood mononuclear cells (PBMCs), taken at new diagnosis, from a patient treated with antithyroid drugs. The rearrangement joins TRBV5-1 to TRBJ2-1; perhaps TRBD1 as D (6 bases). CDR3 sequence: CASRGADEQFF. The CDR3 DNA reads TGCGCCAGCAGGGGGGCAGATGAGCAGTTCTTC. Together with reference TRBV5-1 and TRBJ2-1, the CDR3 gives the full variable domain: KAGVTQTPRYLIKTRGQQVTLSCSPISGHRSVSWYQQTPGQGLQFLFEYFSETQRNKGNFPGRFSGRQFSNSRSEMNVSTLELGDSALYLCASRGADEQFFGPGTRLTVL.